These 22 T cell receptor beta chains were sequenced from one sample in a study of blood T cell repertoires in COVID-19. TCRdb's table, derived via immunoSEQ multiplex PCR, lists solely in-frame clones and lacks some. The sample carries some 200,000 clones, 65% to 85% recorded once. Input material: peripheral blood. The source of these receptors is a woman aged 80 or older with acute or convalescent COVID-19.

This chain uses TRBV6-6 with TRBJ1-1; 8 bases are a match to TRBD1. The germline V gene encodes CDR1 MNHNY and CDR2 SVGAGI (reference sequence). There are 15 residues in the CDR3. The trim removed 6 bases at V and 5 bases at J, leaving 11 bases unmatched. The CDR3 loop is CASRSRTGLGTEAFF. In nucleotides, the CDR3 is TGTGCCAGCAGATCTAGGACAGGGCTCGGAACTGAAGCTTTCTTT.

CDR3 residues: CASSNTPIIPGTTNNEQFF. For the CDR3, the DNA is TGTGCCAGTAGTAATACTCCCATAATCCCCGGGACTACTAACAATGAGCAGTTCTTC. The chain is built from TRBV19 and TRBJ2-1; 7 nucleotides agree with TRBD2. The germline CDR1 and CDR2 sequences are LNHDA and SQIVND (reference sequence). This CDR3 is built from 19 residues. With 4 bases clipped from V and 5 bases from J, the junction kept 20 bases outside the gene matches.

This clone was counted between two and nine times. V and J are TRBV9 and TRBJ2-1, with 10 bases identical to TRBD2. Germline CDR1 SGDLS, CDR2 YYNGEE. This CDR3 spans 17 amino acids. V was clipped by 3 bases and J by 4 bases; unmatched bases: 10. CDR3 nucleotides: TGTGCCAGCAGCGCCCAGGGTCTAGCGGGAGAGTACAATGAGCAGTTCTTC. It codes for CASSAQGLAGEYNEQFF.

The chain joins TRBV10-2 to TRBJ1-1; D not certain. Germline V gene data show CDR1 as WSHSY and CDR2 as SAAADI. CDR3 length equals 13 residues. The V end was cut by 5 bases, the J end by 3 bases, with 10 bases between. The CDR3 region is CASSLSVYTEAFF. In DNA form, the CDR3 reads TGCGCCAGCAGTCTGTCGGTGTACACTGAAGCTTTCTTT.

This clone has just one count. The chain recombines TRBV11-2 with TRBJ1-2, with TRBD1 matching over 9 bases. The CDR3 consists of 14 residues. Germline CDR1 and CDR2: SGHAT and FQNNGV. J lost 8 bases, V lost 1 base, and 5 bases had no gene match. In DNA form, the CDR3 reads TGTGCCAGCAGCTTAGTACAGGGGGCGACCGGCTACACCTTC. It yields the protein CASSLVQGATGYTF.

The chain is built from TRBV19 and TRBJ2-3, with D possibly being TRBD2 (6 bases). This CDR3 has 14 amino acids. V was clipped by 5 bases and J by 3 bases, with 12 bases between them. CDR1 is LNHDA and CDR2 is SQIVND in the germline V gene (reference sequence). This CDR3 reads CASSAGAGTDTQYF. The CDR3 nucleotides are TGTGCCAGTAGTGCCGGGGCGGGGACAGATACGCAGTATTTT.

The rearrangement uses TRBV6-5 and TRBJ2-4; weak D call: TRBD2 (6 bases). The V end lost 8 bases, the J end lost 5 bases, and 13 bases lay between the germline ends. The CDR3 length is 13 residues. Germline values: CDR1 MNHEY, CDR2 SVGAGI. The CDR3 loop is CASSWGEQNIQYF. The CDR3 bases are TGTGCCAGCTCCTGGGGGGAGCAAAACATTCAGTACTTC.

V is TRBV12-1 and J is TRBJ1-4; the listed D gene, TRBD1, was not tested against the DNA. TRBV12-1 is tagged as a pseudogene. The CDR3 is 14 residues long. CDR3 sequence: CASSRTVSFEKLFF. DNA of the CDR3: TGTGCCAGCAGCCGGACAGTCAGTTTTGAGAAACTGTTTTTT.

J is TRBJ2-7 and V is TRBV29-1; 10 nucleotides agree with TRBD1. Per the germline V gene, CDR1 is SQVTM and CDR2 is ANQGSEA. The V gene end was trimmed by 4 bases and the J gene end by 3 bases; junction bases not matched to a gene: 12. The CDR3 extends over 16 amino acids. The CDR3: CSVAGSRQGADYEQYF. The CDR3 coding sequence is TGCAGCGTTGCCGGCTCGAGACAGGGGGCGGACTACGAGCAGTACTTC.

V is TRBV27 and J is TRBJ2-7; a weak D match, TRBD2 (7 bases). Trimming removed 6 bases at V and 4 bases at J, with 16 bases between. Germline values: CDR1 MNHEY, CDR2 SMNVEV (reference sequence). CDR3 length: 14 amino acids. CDR3: CASRGGGLWYEQYF. CDR3 DNA sequence: TGTGCCAGCAGAGGGGGGGGGCTCTGGTACGAGCAGTACTTC.

CDR3 residues: CASSPTGNYGYTF. Written as DNA, the CDR3 is TGTGCCAGCAGCCCGACAGGGAACTATGGCTACACCTTC. V gene TRBV5-5 combines with J gene TRBJ1-2, with TRBD1 matching over 7 bases. The CDR3 sequence is 13 residues long. In germline, CDR1 is SGHKS, CDR2 YYEKEE (reference sequence). The V and J ends lost 4 bases and 2 bases, in that order; junction bases with no gene match: 2. The full variable domain, rest sourced from reference TRBV5-5 and TRBJ1-2, is DAGVTQSPTHLIKTRGQQVTLRCSPISGHKSVSWYQQVLGQGPQFIFQYYEKEERGRGNFPDRFSARQFPNYSSELNVNALLLGDSALYLCASSPTGNYGYTFGSGTRLTVV.

The rearrangement uses TRBV5-1 and TRBJ1-6, with 9 nucleotides matching TRBD1. Per the germline V gene, CDR1 is SGHRS and CDR2 is YFSETQ. V gave up 4 bases and J gave up 7 bases; unmatched junction bases: 6. There are 15 residues in the CDR3. The CDR3 here is CASSHLDRGNSPLHF. The CDR3 DNA sequence: TGCGCCAGCAGCCATCTGGACAGGGGAAATTCACCCCTCCACTTT.

In regard to this clone: A read error may account for a junction end that differs from germline. This chain uses TRBV7-7 with TRBJ2-5; 7 bases map to TRBD2. The CDR3 runs to 13 residues. CDR1 is SSHAT and CDR2 is FNYEAQ in the germline V gene (reference sequence). CDR3: CASSLRAGEAQYF. The DNA for the CDR3 is TGTGCTAGCAGCTTACGGGCGGGAGAGGCCCAGTACTTC.

The chain links TRBV4-1 to TRBJ1-4; D is unresolved. CDR1 is MGHRA, CDR2 YSYEKL, per germline. Trimming took off 1 base at V and 3 bases at J, with 12 bases between the two ends. The CDR3 runs 16 residues. The CDR3 spells CASSQGNQVANEKLFF. In DNA, the CDR3 is TGCGCCAGCAGCCAAGGGAACCAGGTGGCTAATGAAAAACTGTTTTTT.

The J gene is TRBJ2-2, the V gene TRBV19; 9 positions agree with TRBD2. Germline CDR1 is LNHDA and CDR2 is SQIVND (reference sequence). The length of the CDR3 is 19 residues. The V gene end was trimmed by 3 bases and the J gene end by 1 base; junction bases not matched to a gene: 12. CDR3 DNA: TGTGCCAGTAGTATCGGGACTGTAGCGGGGGTAGGGAACACCGGGGAGCTGTTTTTT. Its protein product is CASSIGTVAGVGNTGELFF.

V and J are TRBV27 and TRBJ2-7; 12 nucleotides agree with TRBD2. The CDR3 contains 15 residues. Germline lookup yields CDR1 MNHEY and CDR2 SMNVEV (reference sequence). V shed 5 bases and J 2 bases; nucleotides not matched to a gene: 4. CDR3 sequence reads: CASSPGLAGTYEQYF. The CDR3 DNA is TGTGCCAGCAGTCCTGGACTAGCGGGAACCTACGAGCAGTACTTC.

The CDR3 loop is CASSAENTPVRAEQETQYF. CDR3 DNA sequence: TGTGCCAGCAGCGCAGAAAACACACCCGTCAGGGCGGAGCAAGAGACCCAGTACTTC. The rearrangement links TRBV5-6 to TRBJ2-5; D possibly corresponds to TRBD1 (5 bases). In germline, CDR1 is SGHDT, CDR2 YYEEEE. This CDR3 spans 19 amino acids. V was cut by 4 bases and J by 2 bases, with 27 bases left in between.

The chain is built from TRBV15 and TRBJ1-2, with 10 nucleotides matching TRBD1. The germline V gene has CDR1 LNHNV and CDR2 YYDKDF (reference sequence). V trimming: 5 bases; J trimming: 2 bases; junction bases outside the gene matches: 11. This CDR3 has 17 amino acids. The CDR3 nucleotides read TGTGCCACCAGCGGCTACGCCGGGACAGGGGCGAACTATGGCTACACCTTC. Translating gives CATSGYAGTGANYGYTF.

This clone appeared once. The chain recombines TRBV30 with TRBJ2-1, with 8 bases identical to TRBD1. The CDR3 sequence is 15 residues long. The germline V gene encodes CDR1 GTSNPN and CDR2 SVGIG (reference sequence). V dropped 2 bases and J dropped 4; count of bases not matched to a gene: 7. The DNA of the CDR3 is TGTGCCTGGAGTAGGACAGGGAGAATTTACAATGAGCAGTTCTTC. Amino acids: CAWSRTGRIYNEQFF.

The chain joins TRBV27 to TRBJ2-2, with D hard to call. The CDR3 consists of 13 residues. The V end was cut by 7 bases, the J end by 1 base, with 7 bases between. From germline, CDR1 is MNHEY and CDR2 SMNVEV (reference sequence). The CDR3, as DNA: TGTGCCAGCAAGAGACAGAACACCGGGGAGCTGTTTTTT. It encodes CASKRQNTGELFF.

A few counts support this clone. This chain uses TRBV6-2 or TRBV6-3 with TRBJ1-2; possibly TRBD1 for D (5 bases). Trimming left V 6 bases short and J 4 bases short, with 24 bases between. The CDR3 totals 17 residues. From germline, CDR1 is MNHEY and CDR2 SVGEGT. For the CDR3, the DNA is TGTGCCAGCAGCCGCTATGACAGCTATATTTCCCCCTATGGCTACACCTTC. Translated, it gives CASSRYDSYISPYGYTF.

Comment on this clone: Other nucleotide sequences from this sample produce the same CDR3. The genes are TRBV2 and TRBJ1-3; no firm D call. Germline CDR1 and CDR2: SNHLY and FYNNEI. The CDR3 extends over 13 amino acids. Trimming pared 6 bases from V and 0 bases from J, leaving 6 bases between. The CDR3 reads CASSRDSGNTIYF. The CDR3 bases are TGTGCCAGCAGCCGGGACTCTGGAAACACCATATATTTT.